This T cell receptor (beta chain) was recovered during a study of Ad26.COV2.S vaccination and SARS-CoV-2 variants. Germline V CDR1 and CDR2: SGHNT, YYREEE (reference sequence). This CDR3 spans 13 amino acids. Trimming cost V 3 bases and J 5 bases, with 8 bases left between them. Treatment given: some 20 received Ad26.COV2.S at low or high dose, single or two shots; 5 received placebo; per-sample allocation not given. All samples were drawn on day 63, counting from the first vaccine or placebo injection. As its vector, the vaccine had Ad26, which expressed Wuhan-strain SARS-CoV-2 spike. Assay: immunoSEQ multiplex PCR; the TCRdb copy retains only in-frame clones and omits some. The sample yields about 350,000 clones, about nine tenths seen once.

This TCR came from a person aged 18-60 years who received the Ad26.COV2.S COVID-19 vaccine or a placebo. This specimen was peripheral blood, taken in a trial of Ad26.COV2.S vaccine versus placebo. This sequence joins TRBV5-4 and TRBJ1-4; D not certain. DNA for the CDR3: TGTGCCAGCAGCTCGAGTCAGAATGAAAAACTGTTTTTT. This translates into CASSSSQNEKLFF.